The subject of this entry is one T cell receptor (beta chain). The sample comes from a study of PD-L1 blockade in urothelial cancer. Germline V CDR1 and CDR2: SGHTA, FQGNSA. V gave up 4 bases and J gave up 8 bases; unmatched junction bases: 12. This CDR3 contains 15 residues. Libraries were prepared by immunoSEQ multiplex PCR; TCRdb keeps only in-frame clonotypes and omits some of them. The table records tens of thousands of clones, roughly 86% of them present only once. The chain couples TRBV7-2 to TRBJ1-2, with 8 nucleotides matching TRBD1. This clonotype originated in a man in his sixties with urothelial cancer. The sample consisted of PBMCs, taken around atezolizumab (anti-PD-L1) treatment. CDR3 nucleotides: TGTGCCAGCAGCTGGATCACAGGGGGAGCGGGCGGCTACACCTTC. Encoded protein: CASSWITGGAGGYTF.